This TCR beta chain was sequenced during a study of blood T cell repertoires in COVID-19. Concerning this clone itself: The germline gene is not matched at one end of the junction; a read error may be the cause. Other DNA sequences in the same sample also yield this CDR3.

The germline V gene has CDR1 MNHEY and CDR2 SVGEGT. The CDR3 runs 17 residues. Profiling relied on immunoSEQ multiplex PCR, and the TCRdb table lists in-frame clones only, not all of them. Found here are 95,000 to 150,000 clones, 75% to 90% of them singletons; the top ten hold 4% to 5.5%. Sample: peripheral blood. This TCR came from a man between 35 and 55 years old with acute or convalescent COVID-19. The chain links TRBV6-2 or TRBV6-3 to TRBJ1-2, with 7 nucleotides matching TRBD1. The DNA for the CDR3 is TGTGCCAGCAGTTACCGGGCAAACCAACAGGGGAGCTATGGCTACACCTTT. This encodes CASSYRANQQGSYGYTF.